This TCR beta chain is drawn from a study of blood T cell repertoires in COVID-19. About the study: Italy, Spain and the United States were the sources of the convalescent and acute COVID-19 samples. T cells, B-cell-depleted T cells, or PBMCs supplied cDNA or gDNA.

The germline gives CDR1 SGHNT, CDR2 YYREEE (reference sequence). V was clipped by 7 bases and J by 4 bases; unmatched bases: 4. The CDR3 consists of 13 residues. Per the study methods: Amplified reference gene primers provided the basis for estimating nucleated cell counts. The table came from immunoSEQ multiplex PCR; TCRdb's copy has only in-frame clones and leaves some out. The DNA was the basis for D and trimming; V, J and clone size are from that table. Found here are about 230,000 clones, about 80% of them singletons; the top ten hold less than 7.5%. The chain recombines TRBV5-4 with TRBJ2-2; 7 nucleotides align to TRBD2. Material: peripheral blood. The clonotype was recovered from a woman between 50 and 59 years old with acute or convalescent COVID-19. CDR3 residues: CASASGGTGELFF. Here the CDR3 DNA reads TGTGCCAGCGCCTCGGGGGGCACCGGGGAGCTGTTTTTT.